The subject of this entry is one T cell receptor beta chain. These data come from a study of blood T cell repertoires in COVID-19. Overall study context: Specimens from acute and convalescent COVID-19 originated in the United States, Italy and Spain. From T cells, B-cell-depleted T cells, or PBMCs came the material, which was cDNA or gDNA.

Profiled with immunoSEQ multiplex PCR; TCRdb holds only in-frame clones, not every one. In the table there are around 18,000 clones, approximately 89% of which are singletons. V shed 3 bases, J shed 7 bases, and the junction held 7 bases outside the gene matches. CDR3 length equals 14 residues. The germline V gene has CDR1 DFQATT and CDR2 SNEGSKA (reference sequence). The chain couples TRBV20-1 to TRBJ1-4; 8 nucleotides match TRBD1. The specimen sequenced was peripheral blood. The sequence was obtained from a man in his fifties or sixties with active COVID-19. The DNA for the CDR3 is TGCAGTGCTAGTAGGGACAGGTTAGGTGAAAAACTGTTTTTT. Its translation: CSASRDRLGEKLFF.